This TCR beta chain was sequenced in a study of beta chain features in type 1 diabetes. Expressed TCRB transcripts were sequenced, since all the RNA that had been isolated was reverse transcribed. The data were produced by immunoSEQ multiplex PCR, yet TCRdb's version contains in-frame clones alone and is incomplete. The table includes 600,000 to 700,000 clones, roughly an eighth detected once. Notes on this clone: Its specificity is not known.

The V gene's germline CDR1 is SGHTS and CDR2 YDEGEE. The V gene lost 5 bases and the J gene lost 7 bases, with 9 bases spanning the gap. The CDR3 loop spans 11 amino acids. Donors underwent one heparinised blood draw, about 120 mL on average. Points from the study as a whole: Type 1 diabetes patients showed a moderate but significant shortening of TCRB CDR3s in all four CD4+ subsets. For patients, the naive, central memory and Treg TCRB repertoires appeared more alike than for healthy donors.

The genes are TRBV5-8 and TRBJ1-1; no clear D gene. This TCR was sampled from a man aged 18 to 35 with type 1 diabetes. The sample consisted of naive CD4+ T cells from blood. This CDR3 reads CASRNRREAFF. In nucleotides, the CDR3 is TGTGCCAGCAGAAACCGACGTGAAGCTTTCTTT.